The sequence of this T cell receptor beta chain was determined in a study of low-dose radiotherapy and immunotherapy resistance in tumors. This clonotype was detected a few times. The V segment lost 7 bases and the J segment 1 base; nucleotides outside the gene matches: 6. The CDR3 extends over 14 amino acids. Germline-derived CDR1 and CDR2 are SGHNT and YYREEE (reference sequence). Time point indicated: before trial treatment. Priming of first-strand cDNA relied on TRAV- and TRBV-specific primers (covering alpha and beta chains). TCR amplification ran approximately 22 PCR cycles using constant-region and V-primer adapter primers. Each CDR3 protein gets one entry after TCRdb re-called the reads with MiXCR. Of 35,000 to 45,000 distinct CDR3 sequences in the sample, roughly 28% are singletons; the top ten hold roughly 4%.

The receptor's source is a male donor with gallbladder cancer. The rearrangement joins TRBV5-4 to TRBJ1-1, with 8 bases aligning to TRBD1. The sample consisted of PBMCs, taken before treatment. CDR3 amino acids: CASRTGGSNTEAFF. The CDR3 nucleotides read TGTGCCAGCCGAACAGGGGGGTCGAACACTGAAGCTTTCTTT. Full variable domain (remainder filled in from reference TRBV5-4 and TRBJ1-1): ETGVTQSPTHLIKTRGQQVTLRCSSQSGHNTVSWYQQALGQGPQFIFQYYREEENGRGNFPPRFSGLQFPNYSSELNVNALELDDSALYLCASRTGGSNTEAFFGQGTRLTVV.